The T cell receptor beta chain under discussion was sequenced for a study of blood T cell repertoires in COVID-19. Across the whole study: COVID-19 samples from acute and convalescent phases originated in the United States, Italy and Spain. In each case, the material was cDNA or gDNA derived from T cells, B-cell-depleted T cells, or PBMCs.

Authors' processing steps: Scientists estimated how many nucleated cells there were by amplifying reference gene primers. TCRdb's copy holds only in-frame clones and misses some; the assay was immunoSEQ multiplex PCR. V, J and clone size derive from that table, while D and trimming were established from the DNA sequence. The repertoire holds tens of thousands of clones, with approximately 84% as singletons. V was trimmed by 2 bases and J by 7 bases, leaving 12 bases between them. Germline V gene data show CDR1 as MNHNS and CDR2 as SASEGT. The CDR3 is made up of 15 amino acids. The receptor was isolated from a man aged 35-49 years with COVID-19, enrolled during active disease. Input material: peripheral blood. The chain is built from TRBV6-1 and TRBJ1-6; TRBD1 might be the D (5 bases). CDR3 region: CASSERRGSNSPLHF. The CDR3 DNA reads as TGTGCCAGCAGTGAAAGGAGGGGTAGCAATTCACCCCTCCACTTT.